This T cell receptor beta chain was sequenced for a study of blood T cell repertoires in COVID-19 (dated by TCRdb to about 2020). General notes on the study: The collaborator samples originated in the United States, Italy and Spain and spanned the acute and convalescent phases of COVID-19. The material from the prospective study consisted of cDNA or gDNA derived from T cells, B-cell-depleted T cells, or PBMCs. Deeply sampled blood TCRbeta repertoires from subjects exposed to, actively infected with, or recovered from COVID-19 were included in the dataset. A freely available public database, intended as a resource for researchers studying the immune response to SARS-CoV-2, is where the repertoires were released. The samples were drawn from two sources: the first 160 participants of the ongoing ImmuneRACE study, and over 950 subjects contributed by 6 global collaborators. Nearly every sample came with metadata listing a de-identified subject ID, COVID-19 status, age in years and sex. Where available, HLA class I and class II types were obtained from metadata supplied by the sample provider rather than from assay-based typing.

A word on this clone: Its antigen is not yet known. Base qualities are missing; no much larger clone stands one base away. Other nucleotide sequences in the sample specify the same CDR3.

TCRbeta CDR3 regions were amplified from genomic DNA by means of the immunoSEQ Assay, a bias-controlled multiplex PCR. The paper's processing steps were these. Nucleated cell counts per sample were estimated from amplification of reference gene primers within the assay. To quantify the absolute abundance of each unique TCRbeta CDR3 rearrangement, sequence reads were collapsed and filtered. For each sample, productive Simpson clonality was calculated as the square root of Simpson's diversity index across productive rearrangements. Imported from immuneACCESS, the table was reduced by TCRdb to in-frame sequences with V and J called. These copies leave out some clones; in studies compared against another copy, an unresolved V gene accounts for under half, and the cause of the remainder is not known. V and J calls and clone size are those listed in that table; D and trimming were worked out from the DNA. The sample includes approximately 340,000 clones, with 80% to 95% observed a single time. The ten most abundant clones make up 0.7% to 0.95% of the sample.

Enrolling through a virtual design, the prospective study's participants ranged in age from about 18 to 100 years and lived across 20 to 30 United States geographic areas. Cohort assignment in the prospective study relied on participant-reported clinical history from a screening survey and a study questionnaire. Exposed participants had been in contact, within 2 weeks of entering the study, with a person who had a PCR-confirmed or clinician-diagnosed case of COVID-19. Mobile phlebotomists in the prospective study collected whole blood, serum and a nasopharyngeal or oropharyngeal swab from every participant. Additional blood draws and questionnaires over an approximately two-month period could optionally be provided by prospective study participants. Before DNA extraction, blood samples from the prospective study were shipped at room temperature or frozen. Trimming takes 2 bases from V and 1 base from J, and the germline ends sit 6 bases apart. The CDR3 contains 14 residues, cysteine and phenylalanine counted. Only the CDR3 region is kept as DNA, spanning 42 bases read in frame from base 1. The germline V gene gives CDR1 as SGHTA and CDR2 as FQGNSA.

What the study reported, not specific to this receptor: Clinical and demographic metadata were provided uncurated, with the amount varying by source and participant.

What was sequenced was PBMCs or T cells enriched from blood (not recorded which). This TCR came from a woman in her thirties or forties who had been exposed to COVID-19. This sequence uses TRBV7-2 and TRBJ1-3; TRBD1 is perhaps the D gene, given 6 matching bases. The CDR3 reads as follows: CASSLQGSGNTIYF. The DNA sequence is TGTGCCAGCAGCTTACAGGGGTCTGGAAACACCATATATTTT.